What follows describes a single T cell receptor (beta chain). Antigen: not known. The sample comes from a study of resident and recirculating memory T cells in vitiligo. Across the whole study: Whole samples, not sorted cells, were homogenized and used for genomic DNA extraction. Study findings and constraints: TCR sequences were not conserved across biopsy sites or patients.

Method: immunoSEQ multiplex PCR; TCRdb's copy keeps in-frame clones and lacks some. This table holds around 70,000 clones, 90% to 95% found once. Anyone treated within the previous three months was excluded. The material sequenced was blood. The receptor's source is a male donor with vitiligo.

The CDR3 region is CASSSLAGGRNEQFF. As DNA, the CDR3 is TGTGCCAGCAGCTCCCTAGCGGGGGGGCGCAATGAGCAGTTCTTC. J is TRBJ2-1 and V is TRBV7-3; 12 positions match TRBD2. Germline V CDR1 and CDR2: SGHTA, FQGTGA. V lost 4 bases to trimming and J lost 6 bases; unmatched junction nucleotides: 4. CDR3 length equals 15 residues.